This TCR beta chain was identified during a study of blood T cell repertoires in COVID-19. Germline CDR1 reads SGHNT; CDR2 reads YENEEA. The junction had 11 bases not matched to a gene; V was cut back by 5 bases and J by 5 bases. The CDR3 has 16 amino acids. Participant-reported clinical history was the basis for cohort assignment. Libraries were prepared by immunoSEQ multiplex PCR; TCRdb keeps only in-frame clonotypes and omits some of them. The sample lists about 230,000 clones, 70% to 85% occurring once. The sequenced material came from PBMCs or T cells enriched from blood (not recorded which). This chain uses TRBV11-3 with TRBJ2-1, with 8 positions matching TRBD2. The receptor comes from a man between 60 and 75 years old who had recovered from COVID-19. In nucleotides, the CDR3 is TGTGCCAGCAGCAGCCGACTAAGCGGGAGAGACAATGAGCAGTTCTTC. As protein: CASSSRLSGRDNEQFF.